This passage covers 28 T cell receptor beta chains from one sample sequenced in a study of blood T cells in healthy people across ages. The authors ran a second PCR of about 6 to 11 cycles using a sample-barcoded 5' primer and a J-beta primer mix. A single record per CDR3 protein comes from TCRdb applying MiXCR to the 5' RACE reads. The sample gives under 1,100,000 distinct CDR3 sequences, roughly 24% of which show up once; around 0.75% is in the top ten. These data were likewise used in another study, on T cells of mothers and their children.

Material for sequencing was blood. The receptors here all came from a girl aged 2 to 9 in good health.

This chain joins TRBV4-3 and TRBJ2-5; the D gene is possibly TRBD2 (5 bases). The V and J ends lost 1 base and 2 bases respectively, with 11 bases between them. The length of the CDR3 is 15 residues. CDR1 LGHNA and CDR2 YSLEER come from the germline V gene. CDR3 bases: TGCGCCAGCAGCCAAGTTAGGAGCGGACAAGAGACCCAGTACTTC. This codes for CASSQVRSGQETQYF.

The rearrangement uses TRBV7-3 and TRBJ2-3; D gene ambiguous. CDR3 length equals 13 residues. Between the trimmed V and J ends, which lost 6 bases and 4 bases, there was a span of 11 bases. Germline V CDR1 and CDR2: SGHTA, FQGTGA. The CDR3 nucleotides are TGTGCCAGCAGAGCCTCTTTGTCAGATACGCAGTATTTT. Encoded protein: CASRASLSDTQYF.

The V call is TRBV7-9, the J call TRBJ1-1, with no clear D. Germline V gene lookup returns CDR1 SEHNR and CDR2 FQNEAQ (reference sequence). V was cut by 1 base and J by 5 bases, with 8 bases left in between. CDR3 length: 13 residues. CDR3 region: CASSLGEETEAFF. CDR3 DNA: TGTGCCAGCAGCTTAGGGGAGGAGACTGAAGCTTTCTTT.

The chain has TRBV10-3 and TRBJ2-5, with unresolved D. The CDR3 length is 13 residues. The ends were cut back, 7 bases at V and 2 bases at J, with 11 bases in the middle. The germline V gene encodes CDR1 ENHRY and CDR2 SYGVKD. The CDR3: CAITKGLQETQYF. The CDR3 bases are TGTGCCATCACCAAAGGCTTACAAGAGACCCAGTACTTC.

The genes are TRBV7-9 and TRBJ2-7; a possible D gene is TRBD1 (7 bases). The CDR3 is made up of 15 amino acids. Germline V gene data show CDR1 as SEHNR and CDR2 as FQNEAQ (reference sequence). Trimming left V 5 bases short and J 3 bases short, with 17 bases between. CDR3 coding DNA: TGTGCCAGCAGCCTCAGGGGGACTCATATCTACGAGCAGTACTTC. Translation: CASSLRGTHIYEQYF.

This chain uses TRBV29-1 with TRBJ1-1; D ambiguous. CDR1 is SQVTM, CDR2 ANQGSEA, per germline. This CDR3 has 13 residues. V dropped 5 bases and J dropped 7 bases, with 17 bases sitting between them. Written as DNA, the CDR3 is TGCAGCGTTACGGGCCGATTGTTTCTTGAAGCTTTCTTT. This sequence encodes CSVTGRLFLEAFF.

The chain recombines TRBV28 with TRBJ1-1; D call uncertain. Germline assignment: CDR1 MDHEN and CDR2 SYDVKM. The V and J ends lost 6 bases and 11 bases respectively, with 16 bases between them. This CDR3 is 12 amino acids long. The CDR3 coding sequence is TGTGCCAGCAGCCTAGAAGTAGCTAGGGCTTTCTTT. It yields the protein CASSLEVARAFF. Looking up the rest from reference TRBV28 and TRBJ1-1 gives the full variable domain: DVKVTQSSRYLVKRTGEKVFLECVQDMDHENMFWYRQDPGLGLRLIYFSYDVKMKEKGDIPEGYSVSREKKERFSLILESASTNQTSMYLCASSLEVARAFFGQGTRLTVV.

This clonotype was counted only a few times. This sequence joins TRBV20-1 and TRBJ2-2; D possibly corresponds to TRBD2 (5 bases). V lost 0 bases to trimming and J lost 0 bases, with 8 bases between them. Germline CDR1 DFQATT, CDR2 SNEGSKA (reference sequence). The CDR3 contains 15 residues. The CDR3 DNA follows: TGCAGTGCTAGAGATCTCGGGGCGAACACCGGGGAGCTGTTTTTT. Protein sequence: CSARDLGANTGELFF.

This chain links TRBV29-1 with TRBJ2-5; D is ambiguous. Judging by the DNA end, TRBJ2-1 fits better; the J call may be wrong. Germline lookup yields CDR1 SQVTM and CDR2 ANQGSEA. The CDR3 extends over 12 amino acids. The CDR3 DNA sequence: TGCAGCGTTGAAGAGGGCGTTAATGAGCAGTTCTTC. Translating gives CSVEEGVNEQFF.

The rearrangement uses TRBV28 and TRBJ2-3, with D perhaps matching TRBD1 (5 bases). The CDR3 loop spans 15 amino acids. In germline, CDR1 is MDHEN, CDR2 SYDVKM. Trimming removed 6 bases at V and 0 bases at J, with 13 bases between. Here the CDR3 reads CASRLRDRSTDTQYF. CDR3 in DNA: TGTGCCAGCAGGCTCAGGGATAGGAGCACAGATACGCAGTATTTT.

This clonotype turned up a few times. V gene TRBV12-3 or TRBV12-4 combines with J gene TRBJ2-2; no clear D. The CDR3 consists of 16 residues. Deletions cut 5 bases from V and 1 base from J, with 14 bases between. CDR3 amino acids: CASSLPGPVNTGELFF. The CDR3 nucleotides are TGTGCCAGCAGTCTCCCGGGCCCCGTGAACACCGGGGAGCTGTTTTTT.

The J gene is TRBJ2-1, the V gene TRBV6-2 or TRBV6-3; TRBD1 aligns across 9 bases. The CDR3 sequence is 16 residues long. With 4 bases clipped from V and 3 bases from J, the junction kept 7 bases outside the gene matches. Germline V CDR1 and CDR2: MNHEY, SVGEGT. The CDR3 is CASSWFRDRDYNEQFF. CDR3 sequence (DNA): TGTGCCAGCAGTTGGTTCCGGGACAGGGACTACAATGAGCAGTTCTTC.

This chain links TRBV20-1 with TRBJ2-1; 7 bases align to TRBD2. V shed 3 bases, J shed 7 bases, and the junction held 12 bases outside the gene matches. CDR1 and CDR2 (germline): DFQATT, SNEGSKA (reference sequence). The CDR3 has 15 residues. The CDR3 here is CSASGFAGEENEQFF. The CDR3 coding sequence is TGCAGTGCTAGTGGTTTCGCGGGAGAAGAGAATGAGCAGTTCTTC.

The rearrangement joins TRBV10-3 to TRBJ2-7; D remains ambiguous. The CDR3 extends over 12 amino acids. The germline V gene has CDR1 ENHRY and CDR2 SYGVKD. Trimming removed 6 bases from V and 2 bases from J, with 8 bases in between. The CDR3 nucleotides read TGTGCCATCAGCGCCGGCCCCTACGAGCAGTACTTC. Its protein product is CAISAGPYEQYF.

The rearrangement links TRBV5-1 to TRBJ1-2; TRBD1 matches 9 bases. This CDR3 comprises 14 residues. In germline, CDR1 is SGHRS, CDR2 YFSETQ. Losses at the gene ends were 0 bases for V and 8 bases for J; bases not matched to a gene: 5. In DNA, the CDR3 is TGCGCCAGCAGCTTGGGGGACAGGGAAGGCGGCTACACCTTC. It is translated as CASSLGDREGGYTF.

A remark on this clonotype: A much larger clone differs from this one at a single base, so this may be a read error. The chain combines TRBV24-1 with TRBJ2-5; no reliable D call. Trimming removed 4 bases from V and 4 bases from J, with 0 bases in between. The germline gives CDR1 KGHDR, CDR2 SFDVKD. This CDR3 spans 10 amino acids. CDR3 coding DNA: TGTGCCACCAGTGAAGAGACCCAGTACTTC. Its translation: CATSEETQYF.

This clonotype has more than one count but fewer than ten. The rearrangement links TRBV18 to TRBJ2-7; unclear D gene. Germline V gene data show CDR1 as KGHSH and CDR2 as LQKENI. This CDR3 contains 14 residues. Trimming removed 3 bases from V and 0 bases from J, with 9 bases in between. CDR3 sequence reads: CASSPTFVSYEQYF. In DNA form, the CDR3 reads TGTGCCAGCTCACCTACCTTTGTCTCCTACGAGCAGTACTTC.

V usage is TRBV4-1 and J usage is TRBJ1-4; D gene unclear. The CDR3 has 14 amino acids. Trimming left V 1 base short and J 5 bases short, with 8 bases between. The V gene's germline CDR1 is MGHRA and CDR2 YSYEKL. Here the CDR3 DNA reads TGCGCCAGCAGCCAAGGAGGGCCCAATGAAAAACTGTTTTTT. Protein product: CASSQGGPNEKLFF.

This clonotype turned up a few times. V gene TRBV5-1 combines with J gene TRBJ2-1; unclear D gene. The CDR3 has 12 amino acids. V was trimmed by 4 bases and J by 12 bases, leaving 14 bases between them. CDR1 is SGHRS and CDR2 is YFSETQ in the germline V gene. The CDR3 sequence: CASSPTGPSQFF. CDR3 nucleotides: TGCGCCAGCAGCCCTACCGGGCCCTCGCAGTTCTTC.

CDR3 sequence reads: CASSTPSGLDPPYQETQYF. CDR3 sequence (DNA): TGTGCCAGCAGCACCCCTAGTGGCTTGGACCCCCCTTACCAAGAGACCCAGTACTTC. V is TRBV7-2 and J is TRBJ2-5; D is uncertain. Trimming took off 5 bases at V and 0 bases at J, with 25 bases between the two ends. The CDR3 length is 19 residues. Germline assignment: CDR1 SGHTA and CDR2 FQGNSA.

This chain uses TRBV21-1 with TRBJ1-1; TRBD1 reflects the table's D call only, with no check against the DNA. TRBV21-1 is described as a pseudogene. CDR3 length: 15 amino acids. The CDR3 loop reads CASSTYRPPNTEAFF. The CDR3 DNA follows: TGTGCCAGCAGCACCTACAGGCCCCCGAACACTGAAGCTTTCTTT.

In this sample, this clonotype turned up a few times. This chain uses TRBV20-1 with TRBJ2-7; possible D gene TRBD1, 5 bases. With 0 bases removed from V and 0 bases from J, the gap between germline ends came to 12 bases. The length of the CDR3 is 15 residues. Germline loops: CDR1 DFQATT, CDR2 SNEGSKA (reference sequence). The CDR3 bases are TGCAGTGCTAGAGAATCAGGGATTAGCTCCTACGAGCAGTACTTC. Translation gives CSARESGISSYEQYF.

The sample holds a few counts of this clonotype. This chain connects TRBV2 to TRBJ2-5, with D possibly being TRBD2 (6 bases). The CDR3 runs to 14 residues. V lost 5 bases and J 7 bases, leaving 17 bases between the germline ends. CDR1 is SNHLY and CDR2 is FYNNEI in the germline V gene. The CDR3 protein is CASSPRGLTGTQYF. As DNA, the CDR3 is TGTGCCAGCAGTCCTCGGGGACTTACGGGGACCCAGTACTTC.

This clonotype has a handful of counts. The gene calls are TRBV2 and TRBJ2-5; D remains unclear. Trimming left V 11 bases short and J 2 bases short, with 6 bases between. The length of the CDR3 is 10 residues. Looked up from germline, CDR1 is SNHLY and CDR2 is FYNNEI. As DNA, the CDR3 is TGTGCCTCCTTGCAAGAGACCCAGTACTTC. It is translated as CASLQETQYF.

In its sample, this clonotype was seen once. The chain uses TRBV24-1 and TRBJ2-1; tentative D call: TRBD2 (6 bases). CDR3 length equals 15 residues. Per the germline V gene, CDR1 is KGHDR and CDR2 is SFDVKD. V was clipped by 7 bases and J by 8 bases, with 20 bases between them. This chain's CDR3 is CATSPFDGTWHEQFF. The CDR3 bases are TGTGCCACCAGCCCATTTGATGGGACTTGGCATGAGCAGTTCTTC.

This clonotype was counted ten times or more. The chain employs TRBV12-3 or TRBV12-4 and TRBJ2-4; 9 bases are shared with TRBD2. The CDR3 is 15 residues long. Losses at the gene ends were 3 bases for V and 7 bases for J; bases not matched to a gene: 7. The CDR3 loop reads CASSFFRGRGNIQYF. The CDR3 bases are TGTGCCAGCAGTTTCTTTCGCGGGAGGGGCAACATTCAGTACTTC.

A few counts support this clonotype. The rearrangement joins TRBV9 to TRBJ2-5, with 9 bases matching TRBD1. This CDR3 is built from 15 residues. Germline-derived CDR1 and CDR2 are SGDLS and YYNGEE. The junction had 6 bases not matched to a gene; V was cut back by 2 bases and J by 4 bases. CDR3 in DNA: TGTGCCAGCAGCGTCCAGGGACAGGGAGGAGAGACCCAGTACTTC. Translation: CASSVQGQGGETQYF.

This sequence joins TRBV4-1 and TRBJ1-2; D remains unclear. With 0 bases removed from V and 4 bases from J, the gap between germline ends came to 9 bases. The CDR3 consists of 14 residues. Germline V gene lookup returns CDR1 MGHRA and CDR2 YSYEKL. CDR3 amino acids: CASSQELRGYGYTF. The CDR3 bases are TGCGCCAGCAGCCAAGAACTACGGGGCTATGGCTACACCTTC.